This T cell receptor beta chain is from a study of blood T cell repertoires in COVID-19. Across the study: PBMCs, B-cell-depleted T cells, or T cells were the source of the cDNA or gDNA that made up the material.

The CDR3 runs 12 residues. V lost 1 base and J lost 10; bases outside the gene matches: 1. Per the germline V gene, CDR1 is MDHEN and CDR2 is SYDVKM. The table came from immunoSEQ multiplex PCR; TCRdb's copy has only in-frame clones and leaves some out. Among 250,000 or so clones listed, 88% were seen once. Sequenced: peripheral blood. This chain uses TRBV28 with TRBJ2-1, with 7 bases fitting TRBD1. The TCR originated in a woman aged 55-70 years with acute or convalescent COVID-19. Here the CDR3 reads CASSLYRGEQFF. DNA of the CDR3: TGTGCCAGCAGTTTATACAGGGGCGAGCAGTTCTTC.